This TCR beta chain stems from a study of cytomegalovirus exposure and HLA in healthy donors. PCR used 60 Vbeta primers and 13 Jbeta primers. In the original analysis: Approximately 11 million of tens of millions of unique TCR beta chains were shared, per a later count. Measured with immunoSEQ multiplex PCR; TCRdb has only the in-frame clones, and not every one. Clonal size and the V and J genes are those of that table, whereas D and trimming came from the DNA. The sample comprises some 120,000 clones, roughly 80% of which are singletons, and 6.3% rests with the top ten. The CDR3 has 15 residues. Germline-derived CDR1 and CDR2 are SEHNR and FQNEAQ (reference sequence). V was clipped by 3 bases and J by 7 bases, with 16 bases between them.

The receptor comes from a woman between 40 and 55 years old in good health and CMV-seronegative. Source material: PBMCs. The V and J genes are TRBV7-9 and TRBJ2-1; tentatively, D is TRBD2 (6 bases). The DNA for the CDR3 is TGTGCCAGCAGCTTTTTGTCGGGAGACCGAAATGAGCAGTTCTTC. Its translation is CASSFLSGDRNEQFF.